This T cell receptor (beta chain) emerged from a study of early T cells in non-severe SARS-CoV-2 infection (dated by TCRdb to about 2021). The study in broad terms: TCR sequencing used bulk RNA from unsorted whole blood, so alpha and beta chains could not be paired.

Summary of the overall study and its limitations: VDJdb matching was skewed toward anti-spike CD8 responses, so virus-specific expansions were likely underestimated and private and CD4 specificities were missed.

The protocol used for the library was 5' RACE. These reads were obtained on a NextSeq 500. To correct for sequencing error and PCR bias, the TCR library protocol tagged individual cDNA molecules with unique molecular identifiers. Both TCR alpha and beta chains were sequenced, and tight co-correlation was observed between alpha and beta sequence abundances in each sample. The source study handled its data this way. Decombinator V4 was used to perform V gene, J gene and CDR3 annotation of TCR sequences. TCRs were defined as expanded if a significant change between any two time points was detected under a Poisson model with p below 0.0001. Abundances of TCRs were expressed as counts per million after normalisation to the total number of TCRs sequenced in each sample. TRAV1-2 paired with TRAJ12, TRAJ20 or TRAJ33 defined MAIT TCRs, while TRAV10 paired with TRAJ18 defined iNKT TCRs. VDJdb, accessed 1 November 2021, was searched for CMV, EBV and SARS-CoV-2 annotated TCRs, excluding TCRs annotated for multiple antigens. In-frame beta chains were kept once TCRdb had trimmed the public reads at Q25 with fastp and called clones with MiXCR. Every CDR3 protein is listed once, alongside the most common genes and DNA of its rows. Here the V and J calls rest on TCRdb's processing, not on the authors' analysis. Present in this sample are about 64,000 distinct CDR3 sequences, less than 5.5% of which were seen just once. The ten biggest clones cover approximately 5.4% of the sample.

This clonotype was detected only a few times. It has no known antigen specificity. Within one base of it there is no much larger clone, and no base qualities were kept. The study was a case-control design nested within a healthcare worker cohort in London, UK, with weekly nasopharyngeal swab PCR tests and blood sampling. Between 23 and 31 March 2020, the week of the UK lockdown, healthcare workers were enrolled and then followed up weekly for as long as 16 weeks. The CDR3 contains 16 residues, cysteine and phenylalanine counted. The only DNA kept is the CDR3, 48 bases in frame from the first base. The germline ends are 14 bases apart after V is trimmed by 0 bases and J by 5 bases. CDR1 and CDR2, looked up from the germline V gene (reference sequence), are LNHNV and YYDKDF.

Sequencing input: whole blood. The receptor was isolated from an adult who was a healthcare worker with PCR-confirmed SARS-CoV-2 infection or an uninfected control (not recorded which). The chain is made from TRBV15 and TRBJ2-1; TRBD2 is possibly the D segment (6 matching bases). CDR3 region: CATSREGLALDNEQFF. The nucleotide sequence is TGTGCCACCAGCAGAGAAGGGCTAGCGCTTGACAATGAGCAGTTCTTC.